This T cell receptor (beta chain) emerged from a study of radiotherapy plus CTLA-4 blockade in lung cancer. This table comes from immunoSEQ multiplex PCR, and its TCRdb copy is limited to in-frame clones, with some not included. The sample shows some 100,000 clones, roughly 80% of them seen only once. The germline CDR1 and CDR2 sequences are LNHNV and YYDKDF (reference sequence). V was cut by 0 bases and J by 11 bases, with 11 bases left in between. CDR3 length equals 12 residues. Focal radiation was given together with CTLA-4 blockade (ipilimumab) to patients with chemo-refractory metastatic non-small-cell lung cancer.

The sample consisted of peripheral blood, taken from a patient treated with radiotherapy plus ipilimumab. V gene TRBV15 combines with J gene TRBJ2-7; the D is unclear. The clonotype comes from a human donor with non-small cell lung cancer who had a partial response to radiotherapy plus ipilimumab. The CDR3 coding sequence is TGTGCCACCAGCAGAGATTCGAGCACGAAGTACTTC. It encodes CATSRDSSTKYF.